The text below deals with one T cell receptor (beta chain). Clones were sequenced by immunoSEQ multiplex PCR, and TCRdb holds only the in-frame ones, with some missing. The table shows approximately 210,000 clones, with around 90% occurring only once. The sample originates from a study of blood T cell repertoires in COVID-19. Individuals drawn from approximately 26 US areas were about 18 to 95 years old. The V gene's germline CDR1 is SNHLY and CDR2 FYNNEI. The V and J ends lost 4 bases and 0 bases, in that order; junction bases with no gene match: 11. The CDR3 consists of 19 residues. The chain joins TRBV2 to TRBJ2-6; 8 bases are shared with TRBD1. The clonotype was recovered from a woman between 45 and 60 years old with acute COVID-19. The sequenced material came from PBMCs or T cells enriched from blood (not recorded which). The CDR3 DNA is TGTGCCAGCAGTGTGGCGGACAGGGTAATTATCTCTGGGGCCAACGTCCTGACTTTC. Its protein product is CASSVADRVIISGANVLTF.